The subject of this entry is one TCR beta chain. These data originate in a study of blood T cell repertoires in COVID-19. Method: immunoSEQ multiplex PCR; TCRdb's copy keeps in-frame clones and lacks some. Of around 76,000 clones in the sample, approximately 80% are singletons; the top ten hold about 6.9%. Germline V gene sequence: CDR1 MDHEN, CDR2 SYDVKM. The CDR3 sequence is 14 residues long. Trimming left V 5 bases short and J 7 bases short, with 17 bases between. Specimen: peripheral blood. This TCR derives from a man aged 25 to 40 with COVID-19, enrolled during active disease. The rearrangement links TRBV28 to TRBJ1-1, with D possibly being TRBD1 (6 bases). CDR3 residues: CASSLLGGASEAFF. The CDR3 DNA is TGTGCCAGCAGTCTGTTAGGGGGGGCAAGTGAAGCTTTCTTT. Drawing the rest from reference TRBV28 and TRBJ1-1, the complete variable domain is DVKVTQSSRYLVKRTGEKVFLECVQDMDHENMFWYRQDPGLGLRLIYFSYDVKMKEKGDIPEGYSVSREKKERFSLILESASTNQTSMYLCASSLLGGASEAFFGQGTRLTVV.